This T cell receptor beta chain was observed in a study of CD8 T cells in ankylosing spondylitis (dated by TCRdb to between 2016 and 2019). Regarding the study in general: The study profiled T cell receptor beta repertoires in healthy donors and ankylosing spondylitis patients to find disease-linked TCR variants. Peripheral blood samples were taken, and synovial fluid was additionally collected from ankylosing spondylitis patients. The whole study cohort included over a hundred healthy donors and 25 or so ankylosing spondylitis patients. Paper-wide results and their limitations: Blood from ankylosing spondylitis patients appeared to be characterized by a TCR beta motif made up of fewer than ten highly homologous amino acid variants. Some motif variants had previously been reported in the synovial fluid and blood of reactive arthritis patients, which suggests shared mechanisms of disease initiation. The disease-linked clones showed a CD8+ phenotype and occurred at relatively low frequencies in peripheral blood. The disease-linked clones were reported to be significantly enriched in matched synovial fluid samples from ankylosing spondylitis patients.

Regarding this clonotype: Its recognized antigen is unknown. The input lacks base qualities; no much larger clone sits a single base away.

The CDR3 contains 8 residues, cysteine and phenylalanine counted. The only DNA kept is the CDR3, 24 bases in frame from the first base. Via the germline V gene, CDR1 is SNHLY and CDR2 FYNNEI. V is clipped by 7 bases and J by 5 bases, and the sequence between their germline boundaries is 0 bases long. These reads were obtained on an Illumina HiSeq 2500. Quantitative 5'-RACE with molecular barcodes was the method used to prepare the TCR beta libraries. In the original analysis: A new computational method based on a probabilistic model of VDJ rearrangement was used to identify disease-linked TCR variants. TCRdb redid the processing of the public reads, applying fastp at Q25 and MiXCR, and retained in-frame beta chains. Each record represents a unique CDR3 protein, reported with the most common genes and DNA among its rows. TCRdb assigned the V and J calls; the authors' analysis was not used. Here the sample has approximately 140,000 distinct CDR3 sequences; 15% to 20% occur a single time. The biggest ten clones account for 25% to 40% of the sample.

Sequencing was performed on blood, either unsorted or a sorted T cell fraction (not recorded which). The rearranged segments are TRBV2 and TRBJ2-7, with the D segment identity uncertain. The sequence was obtained from a male donor with ankylosing spondylitis. The nucleotide sequence is given as TGTGCCAGCAACGAGCAGTACTTC. Protein translation: CASNEQYF.